The present T cell receptor beta chain was sequenced within a study of cytomegalovirus exposure and HLA in healthy donors. The CDR3 length is 13 residues. With V trimmed by 0 bases and J by 8 bases, 4 bases remained unmatched. Germline CDR1 reads GTSNPN; CDR2 reads SVGIG (reference sequence). Profiling relied on immunoSEQ multiplex PCR, and the TCRdb table lists in-frame clones only, not all of them. The sample consists of hundreds of thousands of clones, less than 95% of them appearing once. About this clone: No antigen is known for it.

Regarding the study as a whole: Both high specificity and high sensitivity reportedly marked the classifier's diagnosis of cytomegalovirus status. Many donors shared some public TCRs, even though most TCR sequences were rare.

This chain connects TRBV30 to TRBJ1-2; 9 bases align to TRBD1. The source material was PBMCs. This receptor was obtained from a woman in her 30s in good health and CMV-seronegative. CDR3 sequence (DNA): TGTGCCTGGAGTGTCGGACAGGGGATCGGCTACACCTTC. It specifies CAWSVGQGIGYTF. Complete variable domain (other parts from reference TRBV30 and TRBJ1-2): SQTIHQWPATLVQPVGSPLSLECTVEGTSNPNLYWYRQAAGRGLQLLFYSVGIGQISSEVPQNLSASRPQDRQFILSSKKLLLSDSGFYLCAWSVGQGIGYTFGSGTRLTVV.